These 5 T cell receptor beta chains came from one sample sequenced in a study of blood T cell repertoires in COVID-19. The table came from immunoSEQ multiplex PCR; TCRdb's copy has only in-frame clones and leaves some out. The sample includes several thousand clones, more than 85% of them seen just once. Sequenced material: peripheral blood. All receptors come from a woman aged 50 to 60 with active COVID-19.

In its sample, this clone was seen once. The gene calls are TRBV28 and TRBJ2-1, with 9 nucleotides matching TRBD2. The CDR3 totals 15 residues. V lost 8 bases, J lost 5 bases, and 10 bases stayed unmatched. From germline, CDR1 is MDHEN and CDR2 SYDVKM. Here the CDR3 reads CASPPPGLAHNEQFF. CDR3 coding DNA: TGTGCCAGCCCGCCCCCCGGACTAGCGCACAATGAGCAGTTCTTC.

The chain uses TRBV28 and TRBJ2-5; 7 bases match TRBD1. Germline V gene sequence: CDR1 MDHEN, CDR2 SYDVKM. There are 15 residues in the CDR3. The V gene end was trimmed by 5 bases and the J gene end by 0 bases; junction bases not matched to a gene: 6. The CDR3 sequence is CASSPLTGNQETQYF. The CDR3 DNA follows: TGTGCCAGCAGTCCTCTGACAGGGAACCAAGAGACCCAGTACTTC.

This chain connects TRBV9 to TRBJ2-5; 8 nucleotides agree with TRBD2. V trimming: 2 bases; J trimming: 5 bases; junction bases outside the gene matches: 8. Germline loops: CDR1 SGDLS, CDR2 YYNGEE. The CDR3 has 15 amino acids. For the CDR3, the DNA is TGTGCCAGCAGCGTTCGGACTAGCTGGGGGGAGACCCAGTACTTC. This codes for CASSVRTSWGETQYF.

The V call is TRBV18, the J call TRBJ1-1; tentative D call: TRBD1 (6 bases). V lost 3 bases, J lost 1 base, and 9 bases lay in between. The CDR3 has 14 residues. Germline CDR1 KGHSH, CDR2 LQKENI. The CDR3: CASSPQGSNTEAFF. Here the CDR3 DNA reads TGTGCCAGCTCACCCCAGGGGTCGAACACTGAAGCTTTCTTT.

The chain recombines TRBV5-5 with TRBJ1-4; possible D gene TRBD1, 5 bases. Per germline, CDR1 SGHKS and CDR2 YYEKEE (reference sequence). The CDR3 extends over 14 amino acids. Trimming stripped 4 bases from V and 10 bases from J, with 17 bases between. In DNA form, the CDR3 reads TGTGCCAGCAGCGTTAGATGGGGCGAAGGAAAACTGTTTTTT. It specifies CASSVRWGEGKLFF.